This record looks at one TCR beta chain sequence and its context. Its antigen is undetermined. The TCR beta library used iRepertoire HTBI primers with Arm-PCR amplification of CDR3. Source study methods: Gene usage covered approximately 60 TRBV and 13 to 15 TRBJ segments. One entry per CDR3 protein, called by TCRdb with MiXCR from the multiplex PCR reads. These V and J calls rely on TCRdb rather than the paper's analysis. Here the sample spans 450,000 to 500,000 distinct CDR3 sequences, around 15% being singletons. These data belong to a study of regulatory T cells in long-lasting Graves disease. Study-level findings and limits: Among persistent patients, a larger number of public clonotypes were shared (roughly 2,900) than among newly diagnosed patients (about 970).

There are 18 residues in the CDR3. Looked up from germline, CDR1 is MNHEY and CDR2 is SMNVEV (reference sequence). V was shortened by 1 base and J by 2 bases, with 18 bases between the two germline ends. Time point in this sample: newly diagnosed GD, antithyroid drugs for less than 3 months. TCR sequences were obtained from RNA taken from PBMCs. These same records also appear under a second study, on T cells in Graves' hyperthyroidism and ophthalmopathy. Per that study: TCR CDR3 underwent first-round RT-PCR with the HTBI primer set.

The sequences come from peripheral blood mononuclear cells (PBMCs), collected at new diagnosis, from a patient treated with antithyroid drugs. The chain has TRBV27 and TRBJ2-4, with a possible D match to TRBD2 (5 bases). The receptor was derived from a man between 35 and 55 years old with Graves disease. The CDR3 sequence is CASSLFANLPGSKNIQYF. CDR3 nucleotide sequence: TGTGCCAGCAGTTTATTTGCAAACCTCCCGGGATCCAAAAACATTCAGTACTTC.